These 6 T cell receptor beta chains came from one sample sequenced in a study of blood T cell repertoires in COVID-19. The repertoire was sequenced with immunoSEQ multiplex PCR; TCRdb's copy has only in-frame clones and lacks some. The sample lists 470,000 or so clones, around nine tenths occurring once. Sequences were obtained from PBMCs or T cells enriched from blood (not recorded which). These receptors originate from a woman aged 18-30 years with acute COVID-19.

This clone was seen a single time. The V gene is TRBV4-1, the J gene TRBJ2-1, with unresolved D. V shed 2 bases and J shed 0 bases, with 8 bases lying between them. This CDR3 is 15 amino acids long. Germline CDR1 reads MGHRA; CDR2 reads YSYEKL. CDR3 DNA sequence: TGCGCCAGCAGCCAAATACCTAGCTCCTACAATGAGCAGTTCTTC. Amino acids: CASSQIPSSYNEQFF.

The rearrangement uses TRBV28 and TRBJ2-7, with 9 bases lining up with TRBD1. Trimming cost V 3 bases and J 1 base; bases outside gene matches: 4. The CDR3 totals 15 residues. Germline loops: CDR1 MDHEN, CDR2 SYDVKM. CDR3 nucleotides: TGTGCCAGCAGTTTGGACAGGGGCCTTTCCTACGAGCAGTACTTC. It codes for CASSLDRGLSYEQYF.

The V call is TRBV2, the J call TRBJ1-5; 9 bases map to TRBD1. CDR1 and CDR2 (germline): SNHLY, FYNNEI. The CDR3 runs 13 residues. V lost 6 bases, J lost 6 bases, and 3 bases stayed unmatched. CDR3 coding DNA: TGTGCCAGCAGGCCGGGACAGGGTCAGCCCCAGCATTTT. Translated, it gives CASRPGQGQPQHF.

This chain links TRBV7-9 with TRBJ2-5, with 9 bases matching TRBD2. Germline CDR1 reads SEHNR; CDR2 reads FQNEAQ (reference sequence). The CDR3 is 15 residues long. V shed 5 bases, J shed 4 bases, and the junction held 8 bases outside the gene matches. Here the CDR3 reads CASSPPGTSPETQYF. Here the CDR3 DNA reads TGTGCCAGCAGCCCCCCTGGGACTAGCCCAGAGACCCAGTACTTC.

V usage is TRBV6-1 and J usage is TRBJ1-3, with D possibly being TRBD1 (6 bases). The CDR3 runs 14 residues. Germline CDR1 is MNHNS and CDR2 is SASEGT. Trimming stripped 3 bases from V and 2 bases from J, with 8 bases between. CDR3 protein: CASSDRGTGNTIYF. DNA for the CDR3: TGTGCCAGCAGTGACAGGGGCACTGGAAACACCATATATTTT.

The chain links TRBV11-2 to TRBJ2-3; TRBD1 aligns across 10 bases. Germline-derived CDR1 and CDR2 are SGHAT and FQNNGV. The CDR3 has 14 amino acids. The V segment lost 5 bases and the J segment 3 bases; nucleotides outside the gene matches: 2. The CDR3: CASSRDRGTDTQYF. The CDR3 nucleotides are TGTGCCAGCAGCCGGGACAGGGGTACAGATACGCAGTATTTT.